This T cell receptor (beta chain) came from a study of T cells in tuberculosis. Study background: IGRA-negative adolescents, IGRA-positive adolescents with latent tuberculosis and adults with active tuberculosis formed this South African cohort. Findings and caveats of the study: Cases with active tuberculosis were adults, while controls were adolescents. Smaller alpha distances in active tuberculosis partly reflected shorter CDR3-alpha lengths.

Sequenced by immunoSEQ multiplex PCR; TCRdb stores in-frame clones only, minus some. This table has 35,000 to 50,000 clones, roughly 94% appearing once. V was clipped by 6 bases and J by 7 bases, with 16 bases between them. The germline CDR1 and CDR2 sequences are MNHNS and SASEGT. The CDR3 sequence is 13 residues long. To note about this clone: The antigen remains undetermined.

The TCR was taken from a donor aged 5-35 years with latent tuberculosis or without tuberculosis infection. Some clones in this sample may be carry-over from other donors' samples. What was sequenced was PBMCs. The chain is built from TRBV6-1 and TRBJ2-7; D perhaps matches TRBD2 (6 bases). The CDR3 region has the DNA TGTGCCAGCAGACTAGCTGGCCGGGGGGAGCAGTACTTC. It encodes CASRLAGRGEQYF.